These 22 T cell receptor beta chains share one sample of origin, sequenced in a study of CDR3 diversity in severe acne. TCRdb reprocessed the PCR reads via MiXCR and lists one record per CDR3 protein. The table records 79,000 or so distinct CDR3 sequences, under 55% of them present only once. The sample taken for sequencing was blood. These receptors came from a male donor with severe acne vulgaris.

V is TRBV5-1 and J is TRBJ2-3, with TRBD2 matching over 11 bases. Germline CDR1 is SGHRS and CDR2 is YFSETQ. V was pared by 3 bases and J by 12 bases, with 9 bases of the junction left unmatched. This CDR3 is 14 amino acids long. CDR3 sequence: CASSYATSGRVQYF. In DNA form, the CDR3 reads TGCGCCAGCAGCTATGCCACTAGCGGGAGAGTCCAGTATTTT.

This clonotype appeared a few times. This chain connects TRBV5-8 to TRBJ2-3, with D tentatively TRBD1 (6 bases). The CDR3 extends over 16 amino acids. Germline CDR1 reads SGHTS; CDR2 reads YDEGEE. V was cut by 0 bases and J by 3 bases, with 14 bases left in between. The CDR3 DNA reads as TGTGCCAGCAGCTTGGGACAGGCCGCCCAAACAGATACGCAGTATTTT. Protein sequence: CASSLGQAAQTDTQYF.

In its sample, this clonotype was seen a few times. The chain combines TRBV2 with TRBJ1-1, with 7 bases fitting TRBD1. The CDR3 runs to 15 residues. The trim removed 4 bases at V and 0 bases at J, leaving 5 bases unmatched. The germline V gene has CDR1 SNHLY and CDR2 FYNNEI. DNA of the CDR3: TGTGCCAGCAGTGGACAGGGCAGAGTGAACACTGAAGCTTTCTTT. It specifies CASSGQGRVNTEAFF.

The V and J genes are TRBV5-8 and TRBJ2-4; TRBD2 aligns across 8 bases. Germline V gene sequence: CDR1 SGHTS, CDR2 YDEGEE. The trim removed 4 bases at V and 9 bases at J, leaving 9 bases unmatched. CDR3 length: 14 amino acids. CDR3 loop: CASSPAGGLGIQYF. The CDR3 DNA sequence: TGTGCCAGCAGCCCTGCGGGGGGCCTGGGCATTCAGTACTTC.

This clonotype was found once. Possible read error: a much larger clone is one base away. No conserved phenylalanine or tryptophan is present at the end of the CDR3, so a read error is the likely explanation. This chain joins TRBV29-1 and TRBJ1-1, with a possible D match to TRBD1 (6 bases). The CDR3 runs to 13 residues. Germline V CDR1 and CDR2: SQVTM, ANQGSEA. The germline V and J ends were trimmed by 6 bases and 6 bases, with 17 bases remaining between them. CDR3 nucleotides: TGCAGCGTAGTCGGGACAACTCACCCTGAAGCTTTCCTT. Its protein product is CSVVGTTHPEAFL.

This clonotype was detected many times. The chain couples TRBV5-1 to TRBJ2-3; maybe TRBD1 (5 bases). Trimming took 1 base from V and 0 from J, leaving 9 bases between them. The CDR3 spans 15 residues. Germline loops: CDR1 SGHRS, CDR2 YFSETQ. CDR3 DNA sequence: TGCGCCAGCAGCTTGTCGGCAGGGAGCACAGATACGCAGTATTTT. Its protein product is CASSLSAGSTDTQYF.

There are many counts of this clonotype. The chain links TRBV20-1 to TRBJ2-3, with 11 positions matching TRBD2. Germline CDR1 is DFQATT and CDR2 is SNEGSKA (reference sequence). Germline trimming cut 0 bases from V and 3 bases from J; bases unmatched to any gene: 5. This CDR3 has 16 amino acids. CDR3 bases: TGCAGTGCTAGAGAGTTAACTAGCGGGAGAACAGATACGCAGTATTTT. Protein sequence: CSARELTSGRTDTQYF.

Ten or more counts support this clonotype. The chain uses TRBV7-9 and TRBJ2-7; 11 positions agree with TRBD2. The length of the CDR3 is 15 residues. J gave up 6 bases and V 4 bases, and 8 bases lay outside the gene matches. Per germline, CDR1 SEHNR and CDR2 FQNEAQ (reference sequence). The CDR3 DNA reads TGTGCCAGCAGCTCGCTGACTAGCGGGAACTCCGAGCAGTACGTC. As protein: CASSSLTSGNSEQYV.

The chain couples TRBV7-9 to TRBJ2-7, with D tentatively TRBD1 or TRBD2 (5 bases each). V was cut by 5 bases and J by 7 bases, with 12 bases left in between. There are 12 residues in the CDR3. Germline V gene sequence: CDR1 SEHNR, CDR2 FQNEAQ (reference sequence). This chain's CDR3 is CASSRGWGEQYF. The CDR3 nucleotides read TGTGCCAGCAGCCGAGGGTGGGGGGAGCAGTACTTC.

This clonotype was observed many times. The rearrangement links TRBV2 to TRBJ1-1; 8 bases fit TRBD1. Germline CDR1 and CDR2: SNHLY and FYNNEI. The CDR3 has 14 amino acids. V lost 5 bases and J lost 3; bases outside the gene matches: 5. In DNA form, the CDR3 reads TGTGCCAGCAGTCAGGGACAGGTCTACACTGAAGCTTTCTTT. Translation: CASSQGQVYTEAFF.

At least ten counts were recorded for this clonotype. The chain combines TRBV28 with TRBJ2-5; possibly TRBD2 for D (7 bases). Germline loops: CDR1 MDHEN, CDR2 SYDVKM. The ends were cut back, 1 base at V and 4 bases at J, with 10 bases in the middle. The CDR3 runs 14 residues. The CDR3: CASSLSGGVETQYF. CDR3 bases: TGTGCCAGCAGTTTATCGGGGGGCGTAGAGACCCAGTACTTC.

This clonotype was seen at least ten times. The chain employs TRBV6-2 or TRBV6-3 and TRBJ2-7; D is uncertain. CDR3 length equals 13 residues. CDR1 is MNHEY and CDR2 is SVGEGT in the germline V gene. V was clipped by 6 bases and J by 4 bases, with 13 bases between them. This CDR3 reads CASSLLRGYEQYF. The CDR3 region has the DNA TGTGCCAGCAGCCTCCTTCGTGGATACGAGCAGTACTTC.

The table lists this clonotype with many counts. This rearrangement joins TRBV19 to TRBJ2-1; 8 nucleotides match TRBD2. The CDR3 spans 15 residues. CDR1 and CDR2 from the germline V gene are LNHDA and SQIVND (reference sequence). Trimming removed 2 bases from V and 6 bases from J; junction bases left unmatched: 6. The CDR3 region is CASSITASGGNEQFF. The CDR3 DNA follows: TGTGCCAGTAGTATAACAGCGAGCGGGGGCAATGAGCAGTTCTTC.

This clonotype came up a few times. It is unclear where the CDR3 begins or ends on the DNA, so no DNA is shown, and the CDR3 is as TCRdb lists it. The chain joins TRBV11-2 to TRBJ2-1; TRBD2, the table's D call, was not compared with the DNA. With termini counted, the CDR3 has 22 amino acids. Germline CDR1 reads SGHAT; CDR2 reads FQNNGV. CDR3 region: CASSFYICSARVGGRFYNEQFF.

The rearrangement joins TRBV5-4 to TRBJ1-2, with D perhaps TRBD1 (5 bases). This CDR3 spans 14 amino acids. Germline lookup yields CDR1 SGHNT and CDR2 YYREEE (reference sequence). The ends were cut back, 0 bases at V and 3 bases at J, with 9 bases in the middle. The CDR3 DNA is TGTGCCAGCAGCTTGGTCGGGGCTGACTATGGCTACACCTTC. Translated, it gives CASSLVGADYGYTF.

This clonotype was seen repeatedly, ten times or more. The rearrangement links TRBV7-9 to TRBJ2-7, with a possible D match to TRBD2 (6 bases). The CDR3 is made up of 13 amino acids. Trimming pared 5 bases from V and 6 bases from J, leaving 14 bases between. Per the germline V gene, CDR1 is SEHNR and CDR2 is FQNEAQ (reference sequence). The CDR3 DNA is TGTGCCAGCAGCATCGACCCTAGCGCCGAGCAGTACGTC. Translating it yields CASSIDPSAEQYV.

V is TRBV14 and J is TRBJ1-2, with D possibly matching TRBD1 (5 bases). In germline, CDR1 is SGHDN, CDR2 FVKESK. The CDR3 loop spans 13 amino acids. V was pared by 5 bases and J by 12 bases, with 19 bases between. CDR3 amino acids: CASSSGTVVGHTF. DNA of the CDR3: TGTGCCAGCAGCTCCGGGACGGTAGTAGGCCACACCTTC.

This clonotype was observed many times. V is TRBV19 and J is TRBJ1-5; D gene ambiguous. V lost 8 bases and J lost 0, with 14 bases in between. The germline V gene has CDR1 LNHDA and CDR2 SQIVND (reference sequence). The CDR3 is 15 amino acids. The CDR3 sequence: CASGSEGYSNQPQHF. CDR3 in DNA: TGTGCCAGTGGGTCAGAAGGATATAGCAATCAGCCCCAGCATTTT.

This clonotype appeared many times. The CDR3 is CASSYPGTGSSYEQYF. The CDR3 coding sequence is TGTGCCAGCAGCTATCCCGGGACAGGGTCATCCTACGAGCAGTACTTC. The chain is built from TRBV11-2 and TRBJ2-7; 9 positions match TRBD1. The length of the CDR3 is 16 residues. Germline V gene sequence: CDR1 SGHAT, CDR2 FQNNGV. With V trimmed by 4 bases and J by 1 base, 8 bases remained unmatched.

CDR3 in DNA: TGTGCCAGCAGCCCAGGGACCGATGGGAACACTGAAGCTTTCTTT. It encodes CASSPGTDGNTEAFF. The chain uses TRBV7-9 and TRBJ1-1, with D perhaps matching TRBD1 (5 bases). Per germline, CDR1 SEHNR and CDR2 FQNEAQ (reference sequence). The germline V and J ends were trimmed by 5 bases and 1 base, with 14 bases remaining between them. There are 15 residues in the CDR3. Combining the CDR3 with reference TRBV7-9 and TRBJ1-1 gives the whole variable domain DTGVSQNPRHKITKRGQNVTFRCDPISEHNRLYWYRQTLGQGPEFLTYFQNEAQLEKSRLLSDRFSAERPKGSFSTLEIQRTEQGDSAMYLCASSPGTDGNTEAFFGQGTRLTVV.

This chain links TRBV7-3 with TRBJ2-5, with a possible D match to TRBD2 (5 bases). Trimming took off 5 bases at V and 5 bases at J, with 15 bases between the two ends. Germline lookup yields CDR1 SGHTA and CDR2 FQGTGA. The CDR3 has 14 residues. The CDR3 nucleotides read TGTGCCAGCAGCCGTAGGAGTCGAGGGGAGACCCAGTACTTC. This gives the protein CASSRRSRGETQYF. Variable domain in full (rest from reference TRBV7-3 and TRBJ2-5): GAGVSQTPSNKVTEKGKYVELRCDPISGHTALYWYRQSLGQGPEFLIYFQGTGAADDSGLPNDRFFAVRPEGSVSTLKIQRTERGDSAVYLCASSRRSRGETQYFGPGTRLLVL.

This clonotype was counted at least ten times. This chain connects TRBV20-1 to TRBJ2-1; TRBD2 agrees at 7 bases. Germline CDR1 DFQATT, CDR2 SNEGSKA (reference sequence). CDR3 length: 15 amino acids. The V and J ends lost 2 bases and 9 bases, in that order; junction bases with no gene match: 13. In DNA form, the CDR3 reads TGCAGTGCTAGATATACGGGACTATTGGGGGGTGAGCAGTTCTTC. This sequence encodes CSARYTGLLGGEQFF.